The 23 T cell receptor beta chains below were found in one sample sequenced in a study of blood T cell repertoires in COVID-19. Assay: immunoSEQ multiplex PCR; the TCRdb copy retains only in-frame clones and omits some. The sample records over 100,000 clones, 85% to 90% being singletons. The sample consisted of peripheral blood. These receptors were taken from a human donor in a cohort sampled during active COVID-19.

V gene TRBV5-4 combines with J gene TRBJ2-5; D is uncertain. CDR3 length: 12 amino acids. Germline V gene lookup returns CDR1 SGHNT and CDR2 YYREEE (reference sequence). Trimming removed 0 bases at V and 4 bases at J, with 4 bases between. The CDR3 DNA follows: TGTGCCAGCAGCTTGGCCGGAGAGACCCAGTACTTC. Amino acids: CASSLAGETQYF.

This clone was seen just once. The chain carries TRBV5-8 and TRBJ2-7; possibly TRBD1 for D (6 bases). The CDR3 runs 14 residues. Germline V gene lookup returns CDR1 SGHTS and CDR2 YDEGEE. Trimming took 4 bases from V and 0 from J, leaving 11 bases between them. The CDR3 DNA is TGTGCCAGCAGCAAGACAGGTTTCTCCTACGAGCAGTACTTC. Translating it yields CASSKTGFSYEQYF.

The CDR3 DNA follows: TGTGCCAGCAGTTTGATCGGCGTACAGGGAGAGGTGGGCACTGAAGCTTTCTTT. It specifies CASSLIGVQGEVGTEAFF. The chain carries TRBV27 and TRBJ1-1; a possible D gene is TRBD1 (6 bases). Germline CDR1 and CDR2: MNHEY and SMNVEV (reference sequence). The CDR3 has 18 residues. V shed 3 bases and J shed 4 bases, with 24 bases lying between them.

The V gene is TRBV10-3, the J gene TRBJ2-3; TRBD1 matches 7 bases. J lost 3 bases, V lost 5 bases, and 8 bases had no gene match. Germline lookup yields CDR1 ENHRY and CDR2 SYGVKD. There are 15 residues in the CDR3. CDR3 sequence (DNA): TGTGCCATCAGTACGACAGGGTGGGGGACAGATACGCAGTATTTT. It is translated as CAISTTGWGTDTQYF.

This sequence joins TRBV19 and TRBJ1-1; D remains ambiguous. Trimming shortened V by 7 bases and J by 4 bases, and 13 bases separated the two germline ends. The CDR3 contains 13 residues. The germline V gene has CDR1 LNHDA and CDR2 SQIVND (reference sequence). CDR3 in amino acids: CASKNGGGTEAFF. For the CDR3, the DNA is TGTGCCAGTAAAAACGGTGGTGGCACTGAAGCTTTCTTT.

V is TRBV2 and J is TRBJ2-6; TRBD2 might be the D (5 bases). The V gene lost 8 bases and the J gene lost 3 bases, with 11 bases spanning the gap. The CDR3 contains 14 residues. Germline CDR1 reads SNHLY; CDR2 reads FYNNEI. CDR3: CASQWGDGANVLTF. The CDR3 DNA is TGTGCCAGCCAGTGGGGAGATGGGGCCAACGTCCTGACTTTC.

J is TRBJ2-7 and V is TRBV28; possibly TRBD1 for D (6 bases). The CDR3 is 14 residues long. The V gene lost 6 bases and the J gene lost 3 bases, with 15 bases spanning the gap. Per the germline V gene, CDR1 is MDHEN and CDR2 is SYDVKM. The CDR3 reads CASRQAGDIYEQYF. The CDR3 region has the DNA TGTGCCAGCAGACAAGCCGGGGACATCTACGAGCAGTACTTC. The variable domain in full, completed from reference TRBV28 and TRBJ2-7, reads DVKVTQSSRYLVKRTGEKVFLECVQDMDHENMFWYRQDPGLGLRLIYFSYDVKMKEKGDIPEGYSVSREKKERFSLILESASTNQTSMYLCASRQAGDIYEQYFGPGTRLTVT.

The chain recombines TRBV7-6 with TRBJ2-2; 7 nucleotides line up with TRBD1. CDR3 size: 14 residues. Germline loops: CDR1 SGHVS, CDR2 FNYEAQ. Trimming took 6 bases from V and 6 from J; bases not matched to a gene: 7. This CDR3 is CASRPGQSAGELFF. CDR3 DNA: TGTGCCAGCAGACCGGGACAGAGCGCCGGGGAGCTGTTTTTT.

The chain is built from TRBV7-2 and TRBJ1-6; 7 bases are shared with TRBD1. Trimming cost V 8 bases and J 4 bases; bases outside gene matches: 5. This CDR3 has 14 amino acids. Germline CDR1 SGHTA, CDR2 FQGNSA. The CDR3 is CASGWGQYNSPLHF. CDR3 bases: TGTGCCAGCGGCTGGGGACAGTATAATTCACCCCTCCACTTT.

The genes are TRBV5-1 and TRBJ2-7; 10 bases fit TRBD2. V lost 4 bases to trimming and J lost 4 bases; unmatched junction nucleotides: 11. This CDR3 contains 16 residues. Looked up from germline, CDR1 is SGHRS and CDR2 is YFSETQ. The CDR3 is CASSVLGTSAQYEQYF. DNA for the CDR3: TGCGCCAGCAGCGTACTAGGGACTAGCGCTCAATACGAGCAGTACTTC.

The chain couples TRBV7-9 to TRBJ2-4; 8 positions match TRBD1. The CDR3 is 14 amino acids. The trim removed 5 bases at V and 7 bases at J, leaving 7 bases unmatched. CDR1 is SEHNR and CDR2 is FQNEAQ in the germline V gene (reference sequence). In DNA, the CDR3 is TGTGCCAGCAGCCATACGGACAGGGATAACATTCAGTACTTC. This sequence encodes CASSHTDRDNIQYF.

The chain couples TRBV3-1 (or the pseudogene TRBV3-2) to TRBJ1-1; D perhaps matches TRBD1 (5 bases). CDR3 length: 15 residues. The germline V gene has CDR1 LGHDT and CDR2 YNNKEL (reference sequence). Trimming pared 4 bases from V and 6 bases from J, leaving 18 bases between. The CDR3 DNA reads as TGTGCCAGCAGCCCAACCGGGGGGGGTTTTGCTGAAGCTTTCTTT. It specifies CASSPTGGGFAEAFF.

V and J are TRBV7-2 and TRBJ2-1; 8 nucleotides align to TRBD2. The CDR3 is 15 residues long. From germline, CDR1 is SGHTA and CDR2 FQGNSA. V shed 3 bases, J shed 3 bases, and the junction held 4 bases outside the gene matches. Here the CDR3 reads CASSFWTSSYNEQFF. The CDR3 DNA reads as TGTGCCAGCAGCTTCTGGACTAGCAGCTACAATGAGCAGTTCTTC.

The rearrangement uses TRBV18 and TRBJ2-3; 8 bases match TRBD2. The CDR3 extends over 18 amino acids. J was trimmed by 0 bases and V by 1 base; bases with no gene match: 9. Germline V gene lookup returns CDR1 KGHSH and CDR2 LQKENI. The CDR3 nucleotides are TGTGCCAGCTCACCACGTTTTGGCGGGGGGCTAAGCACAGATACGCAGTATTTT. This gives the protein CASSPRFGGGLSTDTQYF.

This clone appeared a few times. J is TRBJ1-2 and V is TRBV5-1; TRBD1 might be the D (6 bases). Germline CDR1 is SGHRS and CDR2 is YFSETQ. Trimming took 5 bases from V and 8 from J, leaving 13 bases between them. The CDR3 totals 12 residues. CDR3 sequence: CASRRAGDGYTF. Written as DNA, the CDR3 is TGCGCCAGCAGGCGTGCAGGGGACGGCTACACCTTC.

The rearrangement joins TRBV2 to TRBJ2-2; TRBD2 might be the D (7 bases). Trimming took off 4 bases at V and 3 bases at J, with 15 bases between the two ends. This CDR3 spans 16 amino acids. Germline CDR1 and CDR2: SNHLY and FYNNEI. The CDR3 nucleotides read TGTGCCAGCAGTGTCTTAGGGGGGGGATACACCGGGGAGCTGTTTTTT. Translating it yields CASSVLGGGYTGELFF.

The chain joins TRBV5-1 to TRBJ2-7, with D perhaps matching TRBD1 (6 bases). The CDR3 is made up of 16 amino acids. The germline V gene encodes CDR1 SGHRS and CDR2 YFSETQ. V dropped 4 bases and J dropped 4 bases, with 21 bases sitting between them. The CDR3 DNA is TGCGCCAGCAGCCCTAACTCACCGGGACACTTATACGAGCAGTACTTC. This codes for CASSPNSPGHLYEQYF.

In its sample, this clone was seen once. The CDR3 reads CASSQDGTGGSTDTQYF. CDR3 bases: TGCGCCAGCAGCCAAGATGGGACGGGGGGTAGCACAGATACGCAGTATTTT. The V call is TRBV4-1, the J call TRBJ2-3; TRBD2 matches 7 bases. The CDR3 is made up of 17 amino acids. Germline values: CDR1 MGHRA, CDR2 YSYEKL. Trimming cost V 0 bases and J 0 bases; bases outside gene matches: 6.

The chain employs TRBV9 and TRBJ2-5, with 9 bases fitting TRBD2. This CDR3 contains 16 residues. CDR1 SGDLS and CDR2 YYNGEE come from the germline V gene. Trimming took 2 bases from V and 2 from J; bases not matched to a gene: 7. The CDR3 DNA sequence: TGTGCCAGCAGCGTTGAAGCGGGGGGAGGGCAAGAGACCCAGTACTTC. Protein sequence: CASSVEAGGGQETQYF.

The CDR3: CASSRVSGGAGQFF. The DNA for the CDR3 is TGTGCCAGCAGCAGGGTTAGCGGGGGGGCAGGGCAGTTCTTC. The V call is TRBV11-1, the J call TRBJ2-1; 11 bases fit TRBD2. The CDR3 runs to 14 residues. The germline gives CDR1 SGHAT, CDR2 FQDESV (reference sequence). Trimming took 5 bases from V and 12 from J; bases not matched to a gene: 9.

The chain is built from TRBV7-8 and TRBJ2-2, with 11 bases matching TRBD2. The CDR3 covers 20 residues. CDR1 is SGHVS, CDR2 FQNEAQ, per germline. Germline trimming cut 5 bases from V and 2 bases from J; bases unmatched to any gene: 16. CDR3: CASSMAILAGGAPNTGELFF. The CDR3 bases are TGTGCCAGCAGCATGGCCATCCTAGCGGGAGGTGCCCCTAACACCGGGGAGCTGTTTTTT. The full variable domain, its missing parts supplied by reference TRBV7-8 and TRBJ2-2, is GAGVSQSPRYKVAKRGQDVALRCDPISGHVSLFWYQQALGQGPEFLTYFQNEAQLDKSGLPSDRFFAERPEGSVSTLKIQRTQQEDSAVYLCASSMAILAGGAPNTGELFFGEGSRLTVL.

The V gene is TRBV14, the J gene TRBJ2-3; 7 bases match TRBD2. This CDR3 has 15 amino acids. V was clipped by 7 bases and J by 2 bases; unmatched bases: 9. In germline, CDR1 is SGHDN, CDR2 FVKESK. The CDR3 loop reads CASKTSLIPTDTQYF. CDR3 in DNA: TGTGCCAGCAAGACTAGCCTCATACCCACAGATACGCAGTATTTT.

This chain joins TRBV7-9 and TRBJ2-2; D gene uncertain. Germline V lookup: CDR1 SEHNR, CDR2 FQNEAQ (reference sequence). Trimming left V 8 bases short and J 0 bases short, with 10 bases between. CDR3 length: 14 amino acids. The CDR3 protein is CASPPYTNTGELFF. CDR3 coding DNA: TGTGCCAGCCCCCCTTATACGAACACCGGGGAGCTGTTTTTT.